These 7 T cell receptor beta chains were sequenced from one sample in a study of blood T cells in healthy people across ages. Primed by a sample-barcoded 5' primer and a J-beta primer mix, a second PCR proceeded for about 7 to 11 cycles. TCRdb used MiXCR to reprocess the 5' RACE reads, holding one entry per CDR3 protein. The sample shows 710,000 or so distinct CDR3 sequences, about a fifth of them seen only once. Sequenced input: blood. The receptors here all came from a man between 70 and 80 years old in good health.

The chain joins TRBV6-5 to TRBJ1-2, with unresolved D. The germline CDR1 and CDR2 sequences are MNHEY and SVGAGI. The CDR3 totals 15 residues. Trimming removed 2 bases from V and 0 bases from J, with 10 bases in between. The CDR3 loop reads CASSYSQSANYGYTF. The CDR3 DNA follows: TGTGCCAGCAGTTACAGCCAGTCAGCTAACTATGGCTACACCTTC.

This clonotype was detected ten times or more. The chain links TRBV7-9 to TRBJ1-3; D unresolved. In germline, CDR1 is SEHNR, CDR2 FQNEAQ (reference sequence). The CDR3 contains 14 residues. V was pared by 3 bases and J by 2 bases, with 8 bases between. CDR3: CASSFFGAGNTIYF. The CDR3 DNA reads TGTGCCAGCAGCTTTTTCGGGGCTGGAAACACCATATATTTT.

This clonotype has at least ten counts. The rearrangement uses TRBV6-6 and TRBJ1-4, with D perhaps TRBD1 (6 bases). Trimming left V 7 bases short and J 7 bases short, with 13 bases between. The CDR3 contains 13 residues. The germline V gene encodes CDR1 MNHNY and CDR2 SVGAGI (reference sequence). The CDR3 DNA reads TGTGCCAGCACCGGCAGGGGCGGTGAAAAACTGTTTTTT. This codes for CASTGRGGEKLFF.

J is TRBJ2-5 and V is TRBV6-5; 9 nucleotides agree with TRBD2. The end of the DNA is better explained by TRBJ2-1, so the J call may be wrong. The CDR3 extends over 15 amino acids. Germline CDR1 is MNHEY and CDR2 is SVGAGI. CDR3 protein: CASSCLAGVGNEQFF. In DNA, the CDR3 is TGTGCCAGCAGTTGCTTAGCGGGAGTGGGCAATGAGCAGTTCTTC.

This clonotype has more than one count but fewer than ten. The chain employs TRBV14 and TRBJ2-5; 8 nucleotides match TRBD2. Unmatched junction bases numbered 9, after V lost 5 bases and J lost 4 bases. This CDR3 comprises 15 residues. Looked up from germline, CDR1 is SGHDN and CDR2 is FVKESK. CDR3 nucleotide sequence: TGTGCCAGCAGCTCAAGGACTAGCCGCGCAGAGACCCAGTACTTC. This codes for CASSSRTSRAETQYF.

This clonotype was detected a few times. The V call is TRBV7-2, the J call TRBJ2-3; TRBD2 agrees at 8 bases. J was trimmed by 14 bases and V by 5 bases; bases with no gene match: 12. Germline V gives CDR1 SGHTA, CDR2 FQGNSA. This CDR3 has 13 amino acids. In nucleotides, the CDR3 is TGTGCCAGCAGCCCGACCCCGGGACTAGGGGTGTATTTT. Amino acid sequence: CASSPTPGLGVYF.

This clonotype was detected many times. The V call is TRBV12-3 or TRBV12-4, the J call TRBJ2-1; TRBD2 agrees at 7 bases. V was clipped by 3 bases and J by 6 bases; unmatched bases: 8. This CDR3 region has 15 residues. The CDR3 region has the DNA TGTGCCAGCAGTTTGGGGGGGTTTGAGGGCAATGAGCAGTTCTTC. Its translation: CASSLGGFEGNEQFF.